Sequencing of this T cell receptor (beta chain) was carried out in a study of cytomegalovirus exposure and HLA in healthy donors. The PCR ran on 60 Vbeta and 13 Jbeta primers. Method: immunoSEQ multiplex PCR; TCRdb's copy keeps in-frame clones and lacks some. The sample includes roughly 180,000 clones, 70% to 80% of them seen just once. The trim removed 5 bases at V and 4 bases at J, leaving 5 bases unmatched. Germline assignment: CDR1 SNHLY and CDR2 FYNNEI. The CDR3 has 14 amino acids. This sequence joins TRBV2 and TRBJ2-1; 7 nucleotides match TRBD1. Material for sequencing was PBMCs. This receptor was identified in a female donor in good health and CMV-seronegative. The chain's CDR3 is CASSNRGQYNEQFF. For the CDR3, the DNA is TGTGCCAGCAGTAACAGGGGTCAATACAATGAGCAGTTCTTC. The entire variable domain, with the rest obtained from reference TRBV2 and TRBJ2-1, is as follows: EPEVTQTPSHQVTQMGQEVILRCVPISNHLYFYWYRQILGQKVEFLVSFYNNEISEKSEIFDDQFSVERPDGSNFTLKIRSTKLEDSAMYFCASSNRGQYNEQFFGPGTRLTVL.